The source of this T cell receptor beta chain is a study of blood T cells in healthy people across ages. Using a J-beta primer mix together with a sample-barcoded 5' primer, a second PCR was run for about 7 to 12 cycles. Each CDR3 protein is one row after TCRdb ran MiXCR on the 5' RACE reads. The sample yields over 1,500,000 distinct CDR3 sequences, less than 50% seen once. Source material: blood. This clonotype was obtained from a woman aged 40 to 50 in good health.

The DNA for the CDR3 is TGCGCCAGCAGCCAACCCGGGACAGGGTTGTACGAGCAGTACTTC. This gives the protein CASSQPGTGLYEQYF. V and J are TRBV4-1 and TRBJ2-7; 9 bases are shared with TRBD1. This CDR3 contains 15 residues. The trim removed 2 bases at V and 4 bases at J, leaving 6 bases unmatched. CDR1 and CDR2 (germline): MGHRA, YSYEKL.